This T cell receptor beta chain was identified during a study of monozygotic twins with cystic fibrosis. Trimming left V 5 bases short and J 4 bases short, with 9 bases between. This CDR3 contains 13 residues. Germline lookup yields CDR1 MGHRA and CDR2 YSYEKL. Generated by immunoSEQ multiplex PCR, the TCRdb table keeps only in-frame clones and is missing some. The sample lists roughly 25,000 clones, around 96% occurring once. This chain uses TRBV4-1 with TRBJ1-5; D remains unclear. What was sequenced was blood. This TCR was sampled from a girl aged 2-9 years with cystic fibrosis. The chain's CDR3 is CASSVSPNQPQHF. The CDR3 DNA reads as TGCGCCAGCAGCGTCAGTCCTAATCAGCCCCAGCATTTT.